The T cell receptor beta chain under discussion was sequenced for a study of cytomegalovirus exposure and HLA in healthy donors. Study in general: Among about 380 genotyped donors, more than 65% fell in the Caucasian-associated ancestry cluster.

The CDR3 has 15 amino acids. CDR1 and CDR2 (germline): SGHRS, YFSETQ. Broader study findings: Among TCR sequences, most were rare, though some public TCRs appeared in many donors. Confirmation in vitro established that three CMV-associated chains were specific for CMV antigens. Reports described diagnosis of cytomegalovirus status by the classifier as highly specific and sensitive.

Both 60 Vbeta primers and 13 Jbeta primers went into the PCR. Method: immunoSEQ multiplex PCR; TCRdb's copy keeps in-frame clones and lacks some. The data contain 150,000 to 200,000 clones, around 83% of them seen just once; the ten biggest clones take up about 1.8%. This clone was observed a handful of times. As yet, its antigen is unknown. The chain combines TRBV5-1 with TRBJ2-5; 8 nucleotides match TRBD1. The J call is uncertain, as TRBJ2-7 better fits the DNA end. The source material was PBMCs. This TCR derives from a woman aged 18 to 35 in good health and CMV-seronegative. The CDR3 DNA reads TGCGCCAGCAGCGTCGGACAGGGTTTCTCCTACGAGCAGTACTTC. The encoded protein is CASSVGQGFSYEQYF.